Below are 17 T cell receptor beta chains sequenced from a single sample in a study of healthy donors' naive CD4 and CD8 T cells. Each TCR library used 450 to 600 ng of total RNA and a linear amplification protocol. TCRdb re-analysed the reads in MiXCR, keeping a single row per CDR3 protein. The sample contains approximately 180,000 distinct CDR3 sequences, under 85% of which appear only once. Source material: naive CD4+ and CD8+ T cells sorted from blood, pooled from several donors. The receptors come from a pool of human donors in good health; the sample pools cells from several healthy donors.

This chain links TRBV19 with TRBJ2-7; 14 nucleotides line up with TRBD2. Unmatched junction bases numbered 4, after V lost 6 bases and J lost 6 bases. Germline assignment: CDR1 LNHDA and CDR2 SQIVND (reference sequence). The CDR3 is 14 amino acids. CDR3 bases: TGTGCCAGTAGAGAGGGACTAGCGGGAGTCGAGCAGTACTTC. Residues: CASREGLAGVEQYF.

This chain links TRBV12-3 or TRBV12-4 with TRBJ2-7; 8 bases match TRBD1. Germline trimming cut 3 bases from V and 7 bases from J; bases unmatched to any gene: 11. CDR3 length: 15 amino acids. CDR3 loop: CASSFTGRGLGEQYF. The DNA for the CDR3 is TGTGCCAGCAGTTTCACTGGCAGGGGGCTGGGGGAGCAGTACTTC.

The chain links TRBV6-2 or TRBV6-3 to TRBJ1-6; D is unclear. Between the trimmed V and J ends, which lost 5 bases and 7 bases, there was a span of 12 bases. This CDR3 has 14 amino acids. The germline CDR1 and CDR2 sequences are MNHEY and SVGEGT. The CDR3 spells CASSEPGQNSPLHF. CDR3 sequence (DNA): TGTGCCAGCAGTGAACCGGGCCAGAATTCACCCCTCCACTTT.

The chain has TRBV29-1 and TRBJ2-7; TRBD2 agrees at 10 bases. Germline V lookup: CDR1 SQVTM, CDR2 ANQGSEA. CDR3 length: 15 residues. The junction had 4 bases not matched to a gene; V was cut back by 2 bases and J by 0 bases. CDR3 in DNA: TGCAGCGTTGAATTAGCGGGGGGCCGCTCCTACGAGCAGTACTTC. Translated: CSVELAGGRSYEQYF.

This chain joins TRBV18 and TRBJ1-1; 7 nucleotides match TRBD1. CDR1 and CDR2 (germline): KGHSH, LQKENI. V trimming: 4 bases; J trimming: 8 bases; junction bases outside the gene matches: 7. This CDR3 has 13 amino acids. The CDR3 region has the DNA TGTGCCAGCTCACTCGATGTGACAGGGGAAGCTTTCTTT. It codes for CASSLDVTGEAFF.

The CDR3 bases are TGTGCCAGCAGCTTAGGAGGGGGCTATGGCTACACCTTC. This sequence encodes CASSLGGGYGYTF. The chain recombines TRBV7-8 with TRBJ1-2, with a weak D call TRBD1 (6 bases). V was clipped by 1 base and J by 4 bases, with 7 bases between them. The CDR3 sequence is 13 residues long. Germline CDR1 and CDR2: SGHVS and FQNEAQ.

This chain joins TRBV11-2 and TRBJ2-1; 10 positions agree with TRBD2. With 8 bases clipped from V and 1 base from J, the junction kept 5 bases outside the gene matches. Germline values: CDR1 SGHAT, CDR2 FQNNGV. The CDR3 consists of 15 residues. The CDR3 sequence is CASRPGLASYNEQFF. The CDR3 DNA reads TGTGCCAGCCGACCGGGACTAGCGTCCTACAATGAGCAGTTCTTC.

The chain links TRBV29-1 to TRBJ2-7, with D possibly matching TRBD1 (5 bases). Trimming shortened V by 6 bases and J by 7 bases, and 16 bases separated the two germline ends. Looked up from germline, CDR1 is SQVTM and CDR2 is ANQGSEA. The CDR3 has 12 residues. CDR3 sequence reads: CSVKGDLGEQYF. The DNA of the CDR3 is TGCAGCGTGAAAGGGGATTTAGGAGAGCAGTACTTC.

V and J are TRBV6-1 and TRBJ1-2, with a tentative D call TRBD1 (5 bases). V lost 5 bases, J lost 5 bases, and 18 bases lay in between. Germline values: CDR1 MNHNS, CDR2 SASEGT. This CDR3 has 15 residues. Here the CDR3 DNA reads TGTGCCAGCAGTCCGGGACTCCATGGGAAGTATGGCTACACCTTC. This codes for CASSPGLHGKYGYTF.

J is TRBJ1-1 and V is TRBV19; no firm D call. CDR3 size: 12 residues. Germline V lookup: CDR1 LNHDA, CDR2 SQIVND (reference sequence). Trimming removed 5 bases from V and 8 bases from J, with 12 bases in between. CDR3 loop: CASSPIGSEAFF. The CDR3 DNA sequence: TGTGCCAGTAGTCCCATCGGCTCCGAAGCTTTCTTT.

The rearrangement joins TRBV12-3 or TRBV12-4 to TRBJ1-2; D is unclear. CDR3 length: 11 residues. V shed 5 bases and J shed 8 bases, with 9 bases lying between them. DNA of the CDR3: TGTGCCAGCAGTACCTTGGCAGGCTACACCTTC. Its translation: CASSTLAGYTF.

This chain uses TRBV6-2 or TRBV6-3 with TRBJ2-7; perhaps D is TRBD1 or TRBD2 (5 bases each). Trimming stripped 5 bases from V and 2 bases from J, with 13 bases between. Per the germline V gene, CDR1 is MNHEY and CDR2 is SVGEGT. This CDR3 has 14 amino acids. CDR3 protein: CASSHPQGAYEQYF. CDR3 coding DNA: TGTGCCAGCAGTCACCCTCAGGGAGCCTACGAGCAGTACTTC.

This rearrangement joins TRBV6-5 to TRBJ1-2, with a weak D call TRBD1 (5 bases). CDR1 MNHEY and CDR2 SVGAGI come from the germline V gene. CDR3 length equals 16 residues. The germline V and J ends were trimmed by 4 bases and 4 bases, with 19 bases remaining between them. CDR3 residues: CASSLLQGSFSYGYTF. The DNA of the CDR3 is TGTGCCAGCAGTTTGCTTCAGGGCAGCTTCTCCTATGGCTACACCTTC.

As DNA, the CDR3 is TGTGCCAGCAGTCATCAGCGGAGGTGGCGGGAGGACACCTACGAGCAGTACTTC. This gives the protein CASSHQRRWREDTYEQYF. The rearrangement uses TRBV6-2 or TRBV6-3 and TRBJ2-7, with 8 bases identical to TRBD2. The germline CDR1 and CDR2 sequences are MNHEY and SVGEGT. V lost 5 bases and J lost 2; bases outside the gene matches: 17. The CDR3 consists of 18 residues.

The gene calls are TRBV27 and TRBJ2-7; 8 bases fit TRBD1. J lost 5 bases, V lost 4 bases, and 4 bases had no gene match. The CDR3 covers 13 residues. Looked up from germline, CDR1 is MNHEY and CDR2 is SMNVEV (reference sequence). The CDR3 loop is CASSWGQADEQYF. As DNA, the CDR3 is TGTGCCAGCAGTTGGGGACAGGCGGACGAGCAGTACTTC.

This rearrangement joins TRBV6-5 to TRBJ1-1; a weak D match, TRBD1 (5 bases). The germline V gene encodes CDR1 MNHEY and CDR2 SVGAGI. The CDR3 sequence is 14 residues long. The V end lost 8 bases, the J end lost 0 bases, and 13 bases lay between the germline ends. CDR3 protein: CASGTDGLNTEAFF. The CDR3 region has the DNA TGTGCCAGCGGGACGGACGGCTTGAACACTGAAGCTTTCTTT.

The chain links TRBV18 to TRBJ2-7; D unclear. The V gene lost 3 bases and the J gene lost 2 bases, with 8 bases spanning the gap. The CDR3 contains 13 residues. From germline, CDR1 is KGHSH and CDR2 LQKENI. The CDR3 nucleotides are TGTGCCAGCTCACCGGGGAACACCTACGAGCAGTACTTC. Translated, it gives CASSPGNTYEQYF.